This T cell receptor beta chain was observed in a study of CXCR3-negative and CXCR3-positive naive CD8 T cells. Judged by frequency, this clonotype is medium-sized. Its antigen is currently unknown. Notes on the study in general: Hydrophobicity of TRB CDR3s was greater in CXCR3-positive naive cells than in CXCR3-negative naive cells.

The authors prepared UMI-labeled TRB cDNA libraries by 5' RACE. From the 5' RACE reads, TCRdb lists one entry per CDR3 protein and no DNA. The sample totals 7,000 or so distinct CDR3 sequences; its top ten clones hold 1.9%. The CDR3 runs to 14 residues. CDR1 and CDR2 from the germline V gene are SGHVS and FQNEAQ. The chain links TRBV7-8 to TRBJ1-2; the D call of TRBD1 rests on TCRdb alone, since no DNA is present to check it. The receptor was isolated from a human donor in good health. Some clones in this sample may be carry-over from other donors' samples. The sequencing input was naive CXCR3+ CD8+ T cells from blood. As for subset: CD45RO-CCR7+CD27+CD95- naive CD8+ T cells expressing CXCR3 (TNR3+). This CDR3 is CASSLPGTGGGYTF.